This entry concerns a single TCR beta chain. Its antigen is currently unknown. A junction end diverges from the germline sequence, so it may reflect a read error. Researchers generated TCR beta cDNA from roughly 520 ng of total RNA, relying on a constant-region primer. Researchers made the TCR beta libraries by running three nested multiplex PCR rounds with slightly modified ARM-PCR. TRBV1-TRBV30 forward primers and a C-beta reverse primer were used in the first two PCR rounds, which each ran for about 9 cycles. TCRdb re-called the multiplex PCR reads through MiXCR, storing one row per CDR3 protein. Of about 110,000 distinct CDR3 sequences in the sample, around 84% are singletons; the top ten hold approximately 20%. The sample comes from a study of tumor-infiltrating lymphocytes in primary liver carcinoma. Study at large: The study reported T1-T3 N0M0 tumors spanning 4.2 to 10 cm. Points from the study as a whole: No more than about 8-24% of top clones could be seen in all five tumor regions.

CDR3 size: 13 residues. CDR1 is SGHNT, CDR2 YENEEA, per germline. Scientists recovered RNA and DNA together from roughly 20-30 mg of unsorted bulk tissue. Donors underwent surgery for histopathologically diagnosed primary liver carcinoma. Each tumor sample had over 80% viable tumor cells. Material: liver tumor tissue from sampling region 3. Subset of the sample: tumor region T3, left-lateral pole. The chain uses TRBV11-3 and TRBJ1-1; D may be TRBD1 (5 bases). This TCR derives from a man aged 35 to 55 with primary liver carcinoma and hepatitis B virus infection. CDR3 region: CASSTGLNIEAFF. The CDR3, as DNA: TGCGCCAGCAGCACAGGTTTGAATATTGAAGCTTTCTTT. Together with reference TRBV11-3 and TRBJ1-1, the CDR3 gives the full variable domain: EAGVVQSPRYKIIEKKQPVAFWCNPISGHNTLYWYLQNLGQGPELLIRYENEEAVDDSQLPKDRFSAERLKGVDSTLKIQPAELGDSAVYLCASSTGLNIEAFFGQGTRLTVV.